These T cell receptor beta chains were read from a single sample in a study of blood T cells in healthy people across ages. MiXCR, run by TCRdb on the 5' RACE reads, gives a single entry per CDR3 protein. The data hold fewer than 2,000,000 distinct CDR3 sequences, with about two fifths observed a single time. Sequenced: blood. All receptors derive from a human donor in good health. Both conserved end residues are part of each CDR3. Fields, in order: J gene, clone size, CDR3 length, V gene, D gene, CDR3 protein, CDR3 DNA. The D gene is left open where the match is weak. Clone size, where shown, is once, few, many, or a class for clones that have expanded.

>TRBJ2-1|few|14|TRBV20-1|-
CSASGPSSYNEQFF
TGCAGTGCTAGTGGGCCTTCCTCCTACAATGAGCAGTTCTTC
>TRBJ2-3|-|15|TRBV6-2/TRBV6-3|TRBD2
CASSWDYPGTDTQYF
TGTGCCAGCAGTTGGGACTACCCGGGCACAGATACGCAGTATTTT
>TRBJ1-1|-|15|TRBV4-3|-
CASSQEGPWETEAFF
TGCGCCAGCAGCCAAGAGGGCCCATGGGAGACTGAAGCTTTCTTT
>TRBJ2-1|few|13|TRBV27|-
CASHARGWNEQFF
TGTGCCAGCCACGCCCGGGGCTGGAATGAGCAGTTCTTC
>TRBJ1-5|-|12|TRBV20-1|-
CSAFLAGQPQHF
TGCAGTGCCTTTCTCGCCGGTCAGCCCCAGCATTTT
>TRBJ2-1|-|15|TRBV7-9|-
CASTAWLGRYNEQFF
TGTGCCAGCACCGCTTGGCTGGGGCGTTACAATGAGCAGTTCTTC
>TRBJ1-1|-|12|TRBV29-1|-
CSVQGLYTEAFF
TGCAGCGTTCAGGGTTTGTACACTGAAGCTTTCTTT
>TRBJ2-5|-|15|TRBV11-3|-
CASGGRISDQETQYF
TGTGCCAGCGGAGGCAGGATTTCGGACCAAGAGACCCAGTACTTC
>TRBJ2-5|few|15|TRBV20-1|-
CSASSRAGYQETQYF
TGCAGTGCTAGTTCACGGGCGGGGTACCAAGAGACCCAGTACTTC
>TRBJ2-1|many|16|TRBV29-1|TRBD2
CSVEGLAGQKYNEQFF
TGCAGCGTTGAGGGACTAGCGGGGCAAAAGTACAATGAGCAGTTCTTC
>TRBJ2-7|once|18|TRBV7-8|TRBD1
CASSTTARPRQGPYEQYF
TGTGCCAGCAGCACTACCGCGAGACCGAGACAGGGGCCCTACGAGCAGTACTTC
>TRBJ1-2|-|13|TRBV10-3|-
CAISEAGLVGYTF
TGTGCCATCAGTGAGGCAGGGCTGGTTGGCTACACCTTC
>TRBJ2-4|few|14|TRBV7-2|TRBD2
CASSLAQGGDIQYF
TGTGCCAGCAGCTTGGCCCAGGGAGGGGACATTCAGTACTTC
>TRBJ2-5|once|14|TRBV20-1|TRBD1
CSASRGQAGETQYF
TGCAGTGCTAGCAGGGGACAGGCAGGAGAGACCCAGTACTTC
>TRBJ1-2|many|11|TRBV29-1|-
CSVEATYGYTF
TGCAGCGTTGAGGCGACCTATGGCTACACCTTC
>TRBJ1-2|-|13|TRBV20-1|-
CSARDQGVDGYTF
TGCAGTGCTAGAGACCAGGGTGTAGATGGCTACACCTTC
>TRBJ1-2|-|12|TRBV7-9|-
CASSARKDGYTF
TGTGCCAGCAGCGCCCGTAAGGATGGCTACACCTTC
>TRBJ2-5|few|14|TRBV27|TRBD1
CASSFQGSQGKQYF
TGTGCCAGCAGTTTCCAAGGCTCACAGGGGAAGCAGTACTTC
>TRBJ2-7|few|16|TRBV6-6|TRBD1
CASSYSPGQGPYEQYF
TGTGCCAGCAGTTACTCCCCGGGACAGGGCCCCTACGAGCAGTACTTC
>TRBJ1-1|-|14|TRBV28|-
CASRVQTRGTEAFF
TGTGCCAGCAGAGTACAAACCAGGGGCACTGAAGCTTTCTTT
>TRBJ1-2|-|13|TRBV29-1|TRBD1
CSVDLDRGGGYTF
TGCAGCGTTGACCTGGACAGGGGAGGAGGCTACACCTTC
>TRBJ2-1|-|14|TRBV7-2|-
CASSLFGAHNVQFF
TGTGCCAGCAGCTTATTCGGAGCGCACAATGTGCAGTTCTTC
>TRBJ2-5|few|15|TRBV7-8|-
CASSLAGQFQETQYF
TGTGCCAGCAGCTTAGCCGGGCAGTTCCAAGAGACCCAGTACTTC
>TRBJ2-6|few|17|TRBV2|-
CASSWDSSSSGANVLTF
TGTGCCAGCAGTTGGGACTCCAGTTCCTCTGGGGCCAACGTCCTGACTTTC
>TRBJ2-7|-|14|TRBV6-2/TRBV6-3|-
CASRPWRAAYEQYF
TGTGCCAGCAGACCATGGCGGGCGGCCTACGAGCAGTACTTC
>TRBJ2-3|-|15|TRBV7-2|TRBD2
CASVKAAGGTDTQYF
TGTGCCAGCGTCAAAGCAGCGGGGGGCACGGATACGCAGTATTTT
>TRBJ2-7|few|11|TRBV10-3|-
CAISEARVWYF
TGTGCCATCAGTGAGGCCAGGGTTTGGTACTTC
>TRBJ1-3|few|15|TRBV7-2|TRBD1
CASSLVAQGAYTIYF
TGTGCCAGCAGCTTAGTGGCACAGGGGGCTTACACCATATATTTT
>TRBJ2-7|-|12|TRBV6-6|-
CASSNGDYEQYF
TGTGCCAGCAGTAACGGGGATTACGAGCAGTACTTC
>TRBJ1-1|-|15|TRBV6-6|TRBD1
CASSYSGQGGAGAFF
TGTGCCAGCAGTTACAGTGGTCAGGGGGGGGCAGGAGCTTTCTTT
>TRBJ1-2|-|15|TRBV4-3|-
CASSQDLGGTGGYTF
TGCGCCAGCAGCCAAGACCTCGGCGGGACGGGGGGCTACACCTTC
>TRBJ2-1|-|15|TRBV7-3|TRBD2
CASSFQGGGPNEQFF
TGTGCCAGCAGCTTTCAGGGCGGGGGTCCCAATGAGCAGTTCTTC
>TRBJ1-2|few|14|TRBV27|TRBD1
CASKTGTGLTGYTF
TGTGCCAGCAAAACCGGGACAGGGTTGACTGGCTACACCTTC
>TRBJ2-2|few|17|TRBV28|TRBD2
CASSLSLAGGRSGELFF
TGTGCCAGCAGTTTAAGTCTAGCGGGGGGGCGTTCCGGGGAGCTGTTTTTT
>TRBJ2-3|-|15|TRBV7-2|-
CASTNPRDPTDTQYF
TGTGCCAGCACCAATCCGCGGGACCCCACAGATACGCAGTATTTT
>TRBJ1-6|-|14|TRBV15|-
CATSRDRGYSPLHF
TGTGCCACCAGCAGAGACAGGGGTTATTCACCCCTCCACTTT
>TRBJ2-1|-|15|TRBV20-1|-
CSAWGGDSSYNEQFF
TGCAGTGCTTGGGGAGGGGACAGTTCCTACAATGAGCAGTTCTTC
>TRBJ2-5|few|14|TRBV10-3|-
CAISSSRGQETQYF
TGTGCCATCAGTTCCTCCCGGGGACAAGAGACCCAGTACTTC
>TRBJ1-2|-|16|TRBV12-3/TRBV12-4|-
CASLGHSRDANYGYTF
TGTGCCAGCCTGGGACACTCGAGGGATGCTAACTATGGCTACACCTTC
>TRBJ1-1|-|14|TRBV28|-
CASNPQGHQAEAFF
TGTGCCAGCAACCCTCAGGGGCACCAAGCTGAAGCTTTCTTT
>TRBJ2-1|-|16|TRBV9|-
CASSVEGPLSYNEQFF
TGTGCCAGCAGCGTAGAAGGTCCCCTCTCCTACAATGAGCAGTTCTTC
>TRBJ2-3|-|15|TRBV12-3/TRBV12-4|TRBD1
CASSSTGGWSDTQYF
TGTGCCAGCAGTAGCACAGGGGGCTGGTCAGATACGCAGTATTTT
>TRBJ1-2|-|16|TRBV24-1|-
CATSYSIRGAAEGYTF
TGTGCCACCAGTTACTCGATTAGGGGGGCAGCTGAAGGCTACACCTTC
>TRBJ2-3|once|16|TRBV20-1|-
CSARTGLFSSTDTQYF
TGCAGTGCTAGGACAGGACTTTTTTCTAGCACAGATACGCAGTATTTT
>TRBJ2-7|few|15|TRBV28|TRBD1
CASSSTQGALYEQYF
TGTGCCAGCAGTTCAACCCAGGGGGCTCTTTACGAGCAGTACTTC
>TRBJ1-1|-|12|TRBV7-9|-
CASSHGPNEAFF
TGTGCCAGCAGTCACGGACCTAATGAAGCTTTCTTT
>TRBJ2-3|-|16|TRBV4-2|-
CASSQDIDVSTDTQYF
TGTGCCAGCAGCCAAGATATCGACGTTAGCACAGATACGCAGTATTTT
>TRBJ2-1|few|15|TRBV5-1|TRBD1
CASSYGQGAFNEQFF
TGCGCCAGCAGCTATGGACAGGGGGCCTTCAATGAGCAGTTCTTC
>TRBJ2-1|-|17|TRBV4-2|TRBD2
CASSQVPSGGPHNEQFF
TGTGCCAGCAGCCAAGTTCCTAGCGGGGGCCCGCACAATGAGCAGTTCTTC
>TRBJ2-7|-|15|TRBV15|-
CATSRGVGPVAEQYF
TGTGCCACCAGCAGAGGGGTCGGTCCTGTGGCCGAGCAGTACTTC
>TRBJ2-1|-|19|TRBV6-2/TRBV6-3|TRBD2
CASSYLTSGGTSSYNEQFF
TGTGCCAGCAGTTACCTCACTAGCGGGGGGACGAGCTCCTACAATGAGCAGTTCTTC
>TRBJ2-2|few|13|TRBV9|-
CASSVEGGQELFF
TGTGCCAGCAGCGTAGAGGGGGGTCAGGAGCTGTTTTTT
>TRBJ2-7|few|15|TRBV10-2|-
CASSEEIALAYEQYF
TGCGCCAGCAGTGAGGAGATAGCGCTTGCCTACGAGCAGTACTTC